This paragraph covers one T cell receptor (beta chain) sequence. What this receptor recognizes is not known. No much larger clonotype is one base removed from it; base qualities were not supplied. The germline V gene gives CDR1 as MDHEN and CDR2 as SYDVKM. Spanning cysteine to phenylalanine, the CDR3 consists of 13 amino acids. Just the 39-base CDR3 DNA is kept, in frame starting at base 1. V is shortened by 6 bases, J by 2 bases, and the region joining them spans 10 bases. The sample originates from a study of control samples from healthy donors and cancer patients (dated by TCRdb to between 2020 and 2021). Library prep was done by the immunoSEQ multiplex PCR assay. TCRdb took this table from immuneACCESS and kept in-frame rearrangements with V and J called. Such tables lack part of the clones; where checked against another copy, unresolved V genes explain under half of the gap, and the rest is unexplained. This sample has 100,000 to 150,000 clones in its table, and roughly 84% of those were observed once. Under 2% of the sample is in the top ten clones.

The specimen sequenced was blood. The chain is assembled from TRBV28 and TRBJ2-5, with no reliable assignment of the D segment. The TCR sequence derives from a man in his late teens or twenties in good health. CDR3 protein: CASSLNRQETQYF. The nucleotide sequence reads TGTGCCAGCAGCCTGAATAGGCAAGAGACCCAGTACTTC.